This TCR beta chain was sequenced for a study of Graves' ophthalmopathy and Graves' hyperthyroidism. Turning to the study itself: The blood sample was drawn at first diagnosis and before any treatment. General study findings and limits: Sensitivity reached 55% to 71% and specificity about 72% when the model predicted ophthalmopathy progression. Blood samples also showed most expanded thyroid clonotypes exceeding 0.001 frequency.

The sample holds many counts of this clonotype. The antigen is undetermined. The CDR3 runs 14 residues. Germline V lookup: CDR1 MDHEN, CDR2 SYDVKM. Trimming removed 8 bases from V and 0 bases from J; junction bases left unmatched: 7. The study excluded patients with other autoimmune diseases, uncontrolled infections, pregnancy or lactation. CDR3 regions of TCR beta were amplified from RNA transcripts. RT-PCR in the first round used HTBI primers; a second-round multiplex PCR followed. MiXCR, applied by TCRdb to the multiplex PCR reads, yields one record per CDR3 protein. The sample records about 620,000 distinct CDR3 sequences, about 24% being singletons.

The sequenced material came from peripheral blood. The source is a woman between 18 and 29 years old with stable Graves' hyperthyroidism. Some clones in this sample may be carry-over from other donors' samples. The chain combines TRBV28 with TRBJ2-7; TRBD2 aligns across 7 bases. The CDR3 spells CASLGRGSSYEQYF. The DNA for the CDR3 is TGTGCCAGCTTAGGGAGGGGAAGCTCCTACGAGCAGTACTTC. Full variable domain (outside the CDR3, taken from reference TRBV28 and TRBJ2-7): DVKVTQSSRYLVKRTGEKVFLECVQDMDHENMFWYRQDPGLGLRLIYFSYDVKMKEKGDIPEGYSVSREKKERFSLILESASTNQTSMYLCASLGRGSSYEQYFGPGTRLTVT.